Listed here are 23 T cell receptor beta chains from one sample, sequenced in a study of blood T cell repertoires in COVID-19. The data were produced by immunoSEQ multiplex PCR, yet TCRdb's version contains in-frame clones alone and is incomplete. The sample shows 65,000 to 85,000 clones, about nine tenths of them seen only once. Sequencing was carried out using peripheral blood. Receptor source: a woman in her late teens or twenties with acute or convalescent COVID-19.

This chain uses TRBV27 with TRBJ2-1, with 9 bases matching TRBD1. CDR1 and CDR2 (germline): MNHEY, SMNVEV (reference sequence). The CDR3 runs to 14 residues. Losses at the gene ends were 0 bases for V and 7 bases for J; bases not matched to a gene: 1. The CDR3 sequence: CASSLSGTGNEQFF. The CDR3, as DNA: TGTGCCAGCAGTTTATCGGGGACAGGGAATGAGCAGTTCTTC.

The chain has TRBV27 and TRBJ2-1; 10 nucleotides agree with TRBD2. CDR3 length equals 16 residues. V trimming: 5 bases; J trimming: 8 bases; junction bases outside the gene matches: 12. The germline CDR1 and CDR2 sequences are MNHEY and SMNVEV (reference sequence). CDR3 residues: CASSSPTSGIIYEQFF. The CDR3 DNA reads as TGTGCCAGCAGTAGTCCCACTAGCGGGATAATCTATGAGCAGTTCTTC.

This chain uses TRBV5-1 with TRBJ2-7, with a weak D call TRBD1 (6 bases). The CDR3 contains 15 residues. Trimming left V 0 bases short and J 3 bases short, with 13 bases between. The germline V gene has CDR1 SGHRS and CDR2 YFSETQ. CDR3 nucleotides: TGCGCCAGCAGCTTGGGGCCGACAGGTAACTACGAGCAGTACTTC. It translates to CASSLGPTGNYEQYF.

J is TRBJ1-1 and V is TRBV27, with 7 bases fitting TRBD1. The germline CDR1 and CDR2 sequences are MNHEY and SMNVEV (reference sequence). The CDR3 spans 15 residues. J gave up 0 bases and V 5 bases, and 6 bases lay outside the gene matches. CDR3 nucleotides: TGTGCCAGCAGTCCGGACAGGTCTTTGAACACTGAAGCTTTCTTT. Translated: CASSPDRSLNTEAFF.

The genes are TRBV5-6 and TRBJ2-4; TRBD2 matches at 7 bases. This CDR3 spans 16 amino acids. Per the germline V gene, CDR1 is SGHDT and CDR2 is YYEEEE. The junction had 10 bases not matched to a gene; V was cut back by 4 bases and J by 3 bases. CDR3 in DNA: TGTGCCAGCAGCCAGCCTGGCGGGAGAGGCAAAAACATTCAGTACTTC. Its translation is CASSQPGGRGKNIQYF.

This chain uses TRBV5-1 with TRBJ2-1; the D is unclear. Germline CDR1 SGHRS, CDR2 YFSETQ. The CDR3 loop spans 15 amino acids. Trimming cost V 0 bases and J 0 bases, with 7 bases left between them. Here the CDR3 DNA reads TGCGCCAGCAGCTTGGATTCTAGCTCCTACAATGAGCAGTTCTTC. Amino acids: CASSLDSSSYNEQFF.

The chain links TRBV28 to TRBJ2-6, with a tentative D call TRBD2 (6 bases). Germline V gives CDR1 MDHEN, CDR2 SYDVKM. Trimming took off 8 bases at V and 0 bases at J, with 14 bases between the two ends. The CDR3 extends over 16 amino acids. The CDR3 DNA reads TGTGCCAGCGGCGGGACGGTCGTCTCTGGGGCCAACGTCCTGACTTTC. Protein: CASGGTVVSGANVLTF.

This chain connects TRBV14 to TRBJ1-1, with TRBD1 matching 7 bases. CDR3 size: 13 residues. The V gene end was trimmed by 1 base and the J gene end by 8 bases; junction bases not matched to a gene: 4. Germline CDR1 reads SGHDN; CDR2 reads FVKESK. CDR3 DNA sequence: TGTGCCAGCAGCCAAGGGGACAGCCAGGAAGCTTTCTTT. Translation: CASSQGDSQEAFF.

The chain carries TRBV7-2 and TRBJ2-7, with 12 positions matching TRBD2. The CDR3 has 16 amino acids. CDR1 and CDR2 (germline): SGHTA, FQGNSA. Trimming at V came to 6 bases and at J to 0 bases, leaving 6 bases not matched to a gene. CDR3 sequence: CASSPSGGESSYEQYF. DNA for the CDR3: TGTGCCAGCAGTCCTAGCGGGGGGGAAAGCTCCTACGAGCAGTACTTC.

The chain links TRBV5-1 to TRBJ1-1; tentatively, D is TRBD1 (6 bases). The germline gives CDR1 SGHRS, CDR2 YFSETQ. This CDR3 is built from 16 residues. V was cut by 0 bases and J by 8 bases, with 20 bases left in between. CDR3 bases: TGCGCCAGCAGCTTGGTATCTCGGGACACCAGGTCGGAAGCTTTCTTT. As protein: CASSLVSRDTRSEAFF. Supplemented by reference TRBV5-1 and TRBJ1-1, the full variable domain reads KAGVTQTPRYLIKTRGQQVTLSCSPISGHRSVSWYQQTPGQGLQFLFEYFSETQRNKGNFPGRFSGRQFSNSRSEMNVSTLELGDSALYLCASSLVSRDTRSEAFFGQGTRLTVV.

V usage is TRBV27 and J usage is TRBJ2-5; 13 bases are a match to TRBD2. Germline assignment: CDR1 MNHEY and CDR2 SMNVEV (reference sequence). Trimming removed 3 bases from V and 4 bases from J; junction bases left unmatched: 14. The CDR3 totals 19 residues. The CDR3, as DNA: TGTGCCAGCAGTTTCCCCGGACTAGCGGGAGCTCCAGCCGGAGAGACCCAGTACTTC. Translating gives CASSFPGLAGAPAGETQYF.

The chain employs TRBV2 and TRBJ2-5, with TRBD1 matching 7 bases. The CDR3 is made up of 11 amino acids. Germline V lookup: CDR1 SNHLY, CDR2 FYNNEI. J gave up 9 bases and V 9 bases, and 7 bases lay outside the gene matches. The CDR3 loop reads CASKTGVAQYF. DNA of the CDR3: TGTGCCAGTAAAACAGGGGTGGCCCAGTACTTC.

This clone showed up just once. The gene calls are TRBV25-1 and TRBJ2-1; 11 bases match TRBD2. V was clipped by 8 bases and J by 9 bases; unmatched bases: 3. Germline CDR1 is MGHDK and CDR2 is SYGVNS. This CDR3 contains 12 residues. The CDR3 DNA sequence: TGTGCCAGCCGGGGACTAGCGGTTGAGCAGTTCTTC. Protein sequence: CASRGLAVEQFF.

With regard to this clone: Other nucleotide sequences in the sample specify the same CDR3. The V and J genes are TRBV2 and TRBJ1-5; a possible D gene is TRBD1 (6 bases). The CDR3 extends over 14 amino acids. CDR1 and CDR2 (germline): SNHLY, FYNNEI. The V gene lost 3 bases and the J gene lost 7 bases, with 13 bases spanning the gap. In DNA, the CDR3 is TGTGCCAGCAGTGAGCAGGGGTTAGGCCAGCCCCAGCATTTT. It encodes CASSEQGLGQPQHF. The complete variable domain, with remaining parts taken from reference TRBV2 and TRBJ1-5, reads EPEVTQTPSHQVTQMGQEVILRCVPISNHLYFYWYRQILGQKVEFLVSFYNNEISEKSEIFDDQFSVERPDGSNFTLKIRSTKLEDSAMYFCASSEQGLGQPQHFGDGTRLSIL.

The rearrangement joins TRBV7-6 to TRBJ2-5; 12 bases agree with TRBD2. This CDR3 is built from 17 residues. Trimming at V came to 5 bases and at J to 4 bases, leaving 11 bases not matched to a gene. Germline V lookup: CDR1 SGHVS, CDR2 FNYEAQ. The DNA for the CDR3 is TGTGCCAGCAGCGCCGGACTAGCGGGGCGAGTGGGAGAGACCCAGTACTTC. Translating gives CASSAGLAGRVGETQYF.

The rearrangement uses TRBV7-6 and TRBJ2-5; 8 nucleotides agree with TRBD2. CDR1 is SGHVS and CDR2 is FNYEAQ in the germline V gene. The V and J ends lost 4 bases and 7 bases, in that order; junction bases with no gene match: 8. The CDR3 length is 14 residues. CDR3 sequence: CASSYQAGAGTQYF. The CDR3 bases are TGTGCCAGCAGCTACCAAGCGGGGGCCGGGACCCAGTACTTC.

The gene calls are TRBV6-5 and TRBJ1-2, with D perhaps TRBD1 (5 bases). The CDR3 covers 13 residues. CDR1 MNHEY and CDR2 SVGAGI come from the germline V gene. The germline V and J ends were trimmed by 6 bases and 8 bases, with 16 bases remaining between them. DNA of the CDR3: TGTGCCAGCAGGACAGCAGCAGCTCGCGGCTACACCTTC. As protein: CASRTAAARGYTF.

V is TRBV28 and J is TRBJ2-1; TRBD2 agrees at 7 bases. V gave up 4 bases and J gave up 5 bases; unmatched junction bases: 17. The CDR3 totals 18 residues. Germline lookup yields CDR1 MDHEN and CDR2 SYDVKM. This CDR3 is CASSWRSGRRGSDNEQFF. The CDR3 coding sequence is TGTGCCAGCAGTTGGAGAAGTGGTCGGCGGGGGTCAGACAATGAGCAGTTCTTC.

This chain uses TRBV19 with TRBJ2-3, with TRBD1 matching over 7 bases. Germline V gene lookup returns CDR1 LNHDA and CDR2 SQIVND (reference sequence). V shed 3 bases, J shed 0 bases, and the junction held 3 bases outside the gene matches. The CDR3 has 15 amino acids. Here the CDR3 reads CASSIRDSSTDTQYF. The CDR3 nucleotides are TGTGCCAGTAGTATCCGGGACAGTAGCACAGATACGCAGTATTTT.

The chain couples TRBV6-5 to TRBJ2-2, with 7 positions matching TRBD2. Germline CDR1 is MNHEY and CDR2 is SVGAGI. The CDR3 covers 14 residues. The J segment lost 7 bases and the V segment lost 9 bases, leaving 11 bases of the junction unmatched. Here the CDR3 reads CASIRTWGGGELFF. The CDR3 nucleotides are TGTGCCAGTATAAGGACTTGGGGGGGCGGGGAGCTGTTTTTT.

The chain combines TRBV5-6 with TRBJ1-2; D possibly corresponds to TRBD1 (5 bases). This CDR3 region has 14 residues. The germline V gene encodes CDR1 SGHDT and CDR2 YYEEEE. Trimming removed 2 bases from V and 7 bases from J, with 15 bases in between. CDR3 coding DNA: TGTGCCAGCAGCTTAGTCCAGGGTAGTGGTGGCTACACCTTC. Residues: CASSLVQGSGGYTF.

This sequence joins TRBV7-8 and TRBJ2-1; 10 nucleotides line up with TRBD2. V lost 6 bases to trimming and J lost 9 bases; unmatched junction nucleotides: 11. CDR1 is SGHVS, CDR2 FQNEAQ, per germline. The CDR3 totals 15 residues. CDR3 protein: CASRLLAGDRSEQFF. CDR3 bases: TGTGCCAGCAGACTGCTAGCGGGAGATAGGAGTGAGCAGTTCTTC. The variable domain in full, completed from reference TRBV7-8 and TRBJ2-1, reads GAGVSQSPRYKVAKRGQDVALRCDPISGHVSLFWYQQALGQGPEFLTYFQNEAQLDKSGLPSDRFFAERPEGSVSTLKIQRTQQEDSAVYLCASRLLAGDRSEQFFGPGTRLTVL.

The chain links TRBV18 to TRBJ1-5, with D maybe TRBD1 (5 bases). V was clipped by 3 bases and J by 2 bases, with 14 bases between them. Germline CDR1 is KGHSH and CDR2 is LQKENI. The CDR3 sequence is 16 residues long. CDR3 nucleotide sequence: TGTGCCAGCTCACCGTCGGGGGGGTTTGGCAATCAGCCCCAGCATTTT. Translation: CASSPSGGFGNQPQHF.